This entry lists 19 T cell receptor beta chains sequenced from one sample in a study of blood T cell repertoires in COVID-19. Using immunoSEQ multiplex PCR, the repertoire was profiled, and TCRdb retains in-frame clones only, with some absent. The sample has approximately 240,000 clones; roughly 86% are singletons. Input material: peripheral blood. The receptors here all came from a woman younger than 45 who had recovered from COVID-19.

The gene calls are TRBV9 and TRBJ2-1, with D perhaps TRBD2 (5 bases). CDR1 is SGDLS, CDR2 YYNGEE, per germline. V was cut by 4 bases and J by 4 bases, with 12 bases left in between. The CDR3 loop spans 14 amino acids. The CDR3 bases are TGTGCCAGCAGCCCCAGAGGGCAGTACAATGAGCAGTTCTTC. Its translation: CASSPRGQYNEQFF.

The CDR3 is CATSGASGRDSNQPQHF. CDR3 bases: TGTGCCACCAGTGGAGCCTCCGGCAGGGATAGCAATCAGCCCCAGCATTTT. V is TRBV24-1 and J is TRBJ1-5; maybe TRBD1 (5 bases). The CDR3 has 17 amino acids. The V end was cut by 5 bases, the J end by 0 bases, with 16 bases between. CDR1 is KGHDR, CDR2 SFDVKD, per germline.

As to this clone: Other DNA sequences in this specimen translate into the identical CDR3. The chain carries TRBV5-1 and TRBJ2-6; tentatively, D is TRBD2 (5 bases). CDR1 and CDR2 (germline): SGHRS, YFSETQ. The CDR3 has 16 amino acids. The germline V and J ends were trimmed by 0 bases and 0 bases, with 7 bases remaining between them. CDR3 DNA: TGCGCCAGCAGCTTGGGTGGGAGCTCTGGGGCCAACGTCCTGACTTTC. It yields the protein CASSLGGSSGANVLTF. The whole variable domain, filled in from reference TRBV5-1 and TRBJ2-6, reads KAGVTQTPRYLIKTRGQQVTLSCSPISGHRSVSWYQQTPGQGLQFLFEYFSETQRNKGNFPGRFSGRQFSNSRSEMNVSTLELGDSALYLCASSLGGSSGANVLTFGAGSRLTVL.

The rearrangement links TRBV9 to TRBJ2-5, with TRBD2 matching 7 bases. Germline V gene sequence: CDR1 SGDLS, CDR2 YYNGEE. This CDR3 spans 13 amino acids. Trimming took 4 bases from V and 4 from J; bases not matched to a gene: 4. This chain's CDR3 is CASSPSSGETQYF. CDR3 DNA sequence: TGTGCCAGCAGCCCCTCTAGCGGAGAGACCCAGTACTTC.

The chain combines TRBV6-1 with TRBJ1-3; 7 nucleotides line up with TRBD1. V was pared by 4 bases and J by 0 bases, with 9 bases of the junction left unmatched. The CDR3 loop spans 17 amino acids. Germline lookup yields CDR1 MNHNS and CDR2 SASEGT. In nucleotides, the CDR3 is TGTGCCAGCAGTGTAGCTGCCGGGGACAGCTCTGGAAACACCATATATTTT. Translation gives CASSVAAGDSSGNTIYF.

This clone has only a few counts. This chain links TRBV6-5 with TRBJ2-1; TRBD2 matches 11 bases. The J segment lost 7 bases and the V segment lost 5 bases, leaving 4 bases of the junction unmatched. CDR1 is MNHEY and CDR2 is SVGAGI in the germline V gene. The CDR3 runs 14 residues. CDR3 coding DNA: TGTGCCAGCAGTAGGGGACTAGCGGTGAATGAGCAGTTCTTC. It is translated as CASSRGLAVNEQFF.

This chain connects TRBV29-1 to TRBJ2-7; 7 bases align to TRBD1. Trimming at V came to 5 bases and at J to 4 bases, leaving 2 bases not matched to a gene. The CDR3 consists of 11 residues. CDR1 and CDR2 from the germline V gene are SQVTM and ANQGSEA. CDR3 DNA: TGCAGCGTTAAACAGGGGTACGAGCAGTACTTC. Translated: CSVKQGYEQYF.

This clone was recorded only once. The chain has TRBV5-6 and TRBJ2-3, with TRBD2 as a possible D gene (7 bases). V dropped 0 bases and J dropped 3 bases, with 11 bases sitting between them. There are 15 residues in the CDR3. Germline V gene data show CDR1 as SGHDT and CDR2 as YYEEEE. The CDR3 spells CASSLGGGATDTQYF. The CDR3 DNA reads as TGTGCCAGCAGCTTGGGAGGGGGGGCGACAGATACGCAGTATTTT.

The rearrangement uses TRBV19 and TRBJ2-5, with 7 bases lining up with TRBD2. This CDR3 region has 17 residues. Germline V gives CDR1 LNHDA, CDR2 SQIVND (reference sequence). J was trimmed by 4 bases and V by 3 bases; bases with no gene match: 14. CDR3 bases: TGTGCCAGTAGTATGGGCGGGGGTCTGGAATCGAGAGAGACCCAGTACTTC. Protein: CASSMGGGLESRETQYF.

There are many counts of this clone. The V and J genes are TRBV6-5 and TRBJ1-3, with D perhaps matching TRBD1 (6 bases). The CDR3 contains 15 residues. Germline CDR1 is MNHEY and CDR2 is SVGAGI. With 0 bases removed from V and 3 bases from J, the gap between germline ends came to 9 bases. The CDR3 nucleotides read TGTGCCAGCAGTTACTCACAGGGTGGTGGAAACACCATATATTTT. Protein sequence: CASSYSQGGGNTIYF.

The rearrangement uses TRBV5-1 and TRBJ2-1; 13 bases map to TRBD2. The V gene's germline CDR1 is SGHRS and CDR2 YFSETQ. V was pared by 3 bases and J by 8 bases, with 8 bases of the junction left unmatched. The CDR3 contains 16 residues. The CDR3 spells CASSSILAGGLDEQFF. DNA of the CDR3: TGCGCCAGCAGCTCGATACTAGCGGGGGGGCTTGATGAGCAGTTCTTC.

The chain is built from TRBV5-1 and TRBJ2-1; 9 bases are shared with TRBD2. The CDR3 is 17 amino acids. Germline V CDR1 and CDR2: SGHRS, YFSETQ. After removal of 4 bases from V and 3 bases from J, the junction contained 11 bases not matched to a gene. The CDR3: CASSLRFSGGIYNEQFF. The CDR3 coding sequence is TGCGCCAGCAGCCTCCGTTTTAGCGGGGGCATCTACAATGAGCAGTTCTTC.

The J gene is TRBJ2-5, the V gene TRBV20-1; D unresolved. The germline gives CDR1 DFQATT, CDR2 SNEGSKA (reference sequence). The CDR3 has 10 amino acids. V dropped 3 bases and J dropped 4 bases, with 3 bases sitting between them. The CDR3 reads CSASLETQYF. The CDR3 DNA sequence: TGCAGTGCTAGCTTAGAGACCCAGTACTTC.

The V call is TRBV5-1, the J call TRBJ1-3; 11 nucleotides align to TRBD1. The CDR3 spans 17 residues. With V trimmed by 0 bases and J by 2 bases, 4 bases remained unmatched. CDR1 is SGHRS and CDR2 is YFSETQ in the germline V gene. The CDR3 loop reads CASSLVPGQGAGNTIYF. The CDR3 DNA follows: TGCGCCAGCAGCTTGGTCCCGGGACAGGGGGCTGGAAACACCATATATTTT.

The chain links TRBV6-2 or TRBV6-3 to TRBJ2-7, with TRBD1 identical over 7 bases. Losses at the gene ends were 4 bases for V and 0 bases for J; bases not matched to a gene: 6. CDR3 length: 15 amino acids. Germline-derived CDR1 and CDR2 are MNHEY and SVGEGT. DNA of the CDR3: TGTGCCAGCAGTTCCGGACAGGTCTCCTCCTACGAGCAGTACTTC. Translated: CASSSGQVSSYEQYF.

This chain's CDR3 is CASSLNGGDTDTQYF. The DNA for the CDR3 is TGTGCCAGCAGCTTAAACGGGGGGGACACAGATACGCAGTATTTT. The rearrangement joins TRBV7-7 to TRBJ2-3; 8 nucleotides match TRBD2. The CDR3 is 15 amino acids. Germline V gene data show CDR1 as SSHAT and CDR2 as FNYEAQ (reference sequence). The junction had 3 bases not matched to a gene; V was cut back by 2 bases and J by 2 bases. The variable domain in full, completed from reference TRBV7-7 and TRBJ2-3, reads GAGVSQSPRYKVTKRGQDVTLRCDPISSHATLYWYQQALGQGPEFLTYFNYEAQPDKSGLPSDRFSAERPEGSISTLTIQRTEQRDSAMYRCASSLNGGDTDTQYFGPGTRLTVL.

The table lists this clone with a count of one. The rearrangement links TRBV6-1 to TRBJ1-2; D ambiguous. With 3 bases removed from V and 0 bases from J, the gap between germline ends came to 8 bases. Looked up from germline, CDR1 is MNHNS and CDR2 is SASEGT. This CDR3 contains 14 residues. CDR3 region: CASSDRGTNYGYTF. The CDR3 nucleotides read TGTGCCAGCAGTGACCGGGGTACTAACTATGGCTACACCTTC.

V gene TRBV4-3 combines with J gene TRBJ1-3; D is unclear. Germline values: CDR1 LGHNA, CDR2 YSLEER. Trimming removed 0 bases from V and 10 bases from J, with 16 bases in between. The CDR3 runs 15 residues. CDR3 nucleotides: TGCGCCAGCAGCCAAGATAACACAGCCGGAGGTACCATATATTTT. Its translation: CASSQDNTAGGTIYF.

The chain is built from TRBV7-2 and TRBJ2-1; D remains unclear. The germline CDR1 and CDR2 sequences are SGHTA and FQGNSA. The ends were cut back, 2 bases at V and 0 bases at J, with 5 bases in the middle. The CDR3 totals 14 residues. This CDR3 is CASSLYSSYNEQFF. For the CDR3, the DNA is TGTGCCAGCAGCTTATATAGCTCCTACAATGAGCAGTTCTTC.